Listed below are T cell receptor beta chains from one sample, sequenced in a study of technical replicates of blood from several donors. The repertoire was sequenced with immunoSEQ multiplex PCR; TCRdb's copy has only in-frame clones and lacks some. The repertoire consists of about 76,000 clones, with roughly 94% occurring once and the leading ten covering under 0.5%. The sequenced sample was T cells isolated from PBMCs. Every receptor here comes from a human donor in good health. Both conserved end residues are part of each CDR3. The D gene is left open where the match is weak. Part of the rows lack a size; the others show once, few, many or a class for expanded clones.

D gene,clone size,J gene,V gene,CDR3 DNA,CDR3 protein
-,-,TRBJ1-1,TRBV9,TGTGCCTCACAGCAGGGGATGAACACTGAAGCTTTCTTT,CASQQGMNTEAFF
TRBD2,once,TRBJ2-7,TRBV7-8,TGTGCCAGCAGCTTACGAACTCTAGCGGACTACGAGCAGTACTTC,CASSLRTLADYEQYF
TRBD1,-,TRBJ1-5,TRBV4-1,TGCGCCAGCAGCCAAGGACAGGGGGTTCAGCCCCAGCATTTT,CASSQGQGVQPQHF
-,once,TRBJ2-2,TRBV29-1,TGCAGCGCTGAAAGCGGATCCACCGGGGAGCTGTTTTTT,CSAESGSTGELFF
-,-,TRBJ2-1,TRBV6-5,TGTGCCACCTCACCCGGTCTAGAGTCATCTAGTGAGCAGTTCTTC,CATSPGLESSSEQFF
TRBD2,-,TRBJ2-7,TRBV9,TGTGCCAGCAGCGAGGGTAGCGGGAGCTCCTACGAGCAGTACTTC,CASSEGSGSSYEQYF
TRBD2,-,TRBJ2-1,TRBV5-4,TGTGCCAGCAGCTTGCCTAGCGGACCCGGCAATGAGCAGTTCTTC,CASSLPSGPGNEQFF
-,-,TRBJ2-1,TRBV4-1,TGCGCCAGCAGCCAAGAACGAGAAGCCTACAATGAGCAGTTCTTC,CASSQEREAYNEQFF
TRBD1,-,TRBJ1-5,TRBV19,TGTGCCAGTAGTTCAGGGGGAAAGCAGCCCCAGCATTTT,CASSSGGKQPQHF
TRBD1,-,TRBJ2-7,TRBV6-5,TGTGCCAGCAGTTACTCTTGGGGACAGGGAACCTACGAGCAGTACTTC,CASSYSWGQGTYEQYF
TRBD1,-,TRBJ2-1,TRBV6-6,TGTGCCAGCAGTTACCCTAGGACAGGGGGCTACAATGAGCAGTTCTTC,CASSYPRTGGYNEQFF
TRBD1,-,TRBJ2-3,TRBV28,TGTGCCAGCAGCCTTCCCCCCACAGGGGCCACAGATACGCAGTATTTT,CASSLPPTGATDTQYF
TRBD2,-,TRBJ2-7,TRBV29-1,TGCAGCGTTGGGGCTAGCGGGAGATACGAGCAGTACTTC,CSVGASGRYEQYF
-,-,TRBJ1-5,TRBV14,TGTGCCAGCAGCCAAGCGGGAGATCAGCCCCAGCATTTT,CASSQAGDQPQHF
TRBD2,-,TRBJ2-3,TRBV28,TGTGCCAGCAGATGGACTAGCGGGAGTACAGATACGCAGTATTTT,CASRWTSGSTDTQYF
TRBD2,-,TRBJ2-1,TRBV11-2,TGTGCCAGCAGCCGTTTGACTAGCGGGAGTCACGATGAGCAGTTCTTC,CASSRLTSGSHDEQFF
TRBD2,-,TRBJ2-7,TRBV10-3,TGTGCCATCAGCGGCGGGAGCGGTCGCGAGCAGTACTTC,CAISGGSGREQYF
-,-,TRBJ2-3,TRBV30,TGTGCCTCCTCGGGGGAATCCTTGGGGGATACGCAGTATTTT,CASSGESLGDTQYF
-,-,TRBJ2-2,TRBV10-3,TGTGCCATCAGTGAGGACTACCTCTCAGGGGAGCTGTTTTTT,CAISEDYLSGELFF
-,-,TRBJ1-1,TRBV7-9,TGTGCCAGCAGCTTAAAAGGGGGACGGGGGAACACTGAAGCTTTCTTT,CASSLKGGRGNTEAFF
TRBD2,-,TRBJ2-5,TRBV7-9,TGTGCCAGCAGCTTAGAACGGCCGGGGGGGACCCAGTACTTC,CASSLERPGGTQYF
TRBD1,-,TRBJ1-1,TRBV7-9,TGTGCCAGCAGCTCAAGGGACAGTGGCACTGAAGCTTTCTTT,CASSSRDSGTEAFF
-,-,TRBJ2-3,TRBV11-2,TGTGCCAGCAGCCCTAGACCTGGTACGCAGTATTTT,CASSPRPGTQYF
-,-,TRBJ2-3,TRBV29-1,TGCAGCGTTGAATCGACAGGCCGACTCACAGATACGCAGTATTTT,CSVESTGRLTDTQYF